The clone carrying this TCR beta chain has a handful of counts. What was amplified from RNA transcripts were TCR beta CDR3 regions. The HTBI primer set drove a first-round RT-PCR of the TCR CDR3. TCRdb re-called the multiplex PCR reads with MiXCR, one entry per CDR3 protein. The sample records about 610,000 distinct CDR3 sequences, under 60% being singletons. This sample was included in a study of T cells in Graves' hyperthyroidism and ophthalmopathy. Germline loops: CDR1 LNHDA, CDR2 SQIVND (reference sequence). V was cut by 2 bases and J by 8 bases, with 14 bases left in between. The CDR3 contains 14 residues.

V usage is TRBV19 and J usage is TRBJ2-3, with D perhaps given as TRBD1 or TRBD2 (5 bases each). This clonotype originated in a woman aged 18-35 years with Graves' hyperthyroidism. Sequenced sample: peripheral blood or thyroid tissue (not recorded which). CDR3 sequence (DNA): TGTGCCAGTAGTATACCGGGACCGAGTAGTACGCAGTATTTT. Its protein product is CASSIPGPSSTQYF.